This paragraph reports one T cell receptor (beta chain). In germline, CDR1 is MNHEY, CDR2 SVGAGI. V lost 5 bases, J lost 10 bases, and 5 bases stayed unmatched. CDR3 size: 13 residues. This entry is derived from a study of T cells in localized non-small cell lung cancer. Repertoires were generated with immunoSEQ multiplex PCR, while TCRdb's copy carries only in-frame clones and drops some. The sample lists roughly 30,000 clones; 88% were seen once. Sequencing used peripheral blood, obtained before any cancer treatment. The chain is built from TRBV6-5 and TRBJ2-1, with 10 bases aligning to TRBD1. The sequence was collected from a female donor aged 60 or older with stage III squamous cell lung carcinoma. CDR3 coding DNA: TGTGCCAGCAGTCGACAGGGGGCAGGGGAGCAGTTCTTC. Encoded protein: CASSRQGAGEQFF.